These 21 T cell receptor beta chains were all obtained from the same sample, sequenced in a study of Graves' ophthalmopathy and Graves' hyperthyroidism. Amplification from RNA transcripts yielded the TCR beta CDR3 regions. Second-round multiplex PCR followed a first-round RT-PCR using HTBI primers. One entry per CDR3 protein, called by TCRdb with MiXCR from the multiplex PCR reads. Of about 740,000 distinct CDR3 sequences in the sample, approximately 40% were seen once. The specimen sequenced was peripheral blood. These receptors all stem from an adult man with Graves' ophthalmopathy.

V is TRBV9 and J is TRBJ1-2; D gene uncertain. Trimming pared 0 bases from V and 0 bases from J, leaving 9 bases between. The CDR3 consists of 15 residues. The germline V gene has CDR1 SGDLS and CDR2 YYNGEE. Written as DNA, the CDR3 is TGTGCCAGCAGCGTAGCCTCGGCAGCTAACTATGGCTACACCTTC. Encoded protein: CASSVASAANYGYTF.

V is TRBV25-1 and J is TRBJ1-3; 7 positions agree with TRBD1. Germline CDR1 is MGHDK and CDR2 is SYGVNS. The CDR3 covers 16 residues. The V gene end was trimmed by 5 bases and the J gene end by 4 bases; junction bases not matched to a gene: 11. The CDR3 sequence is CASSLNRGAGGNTIYF. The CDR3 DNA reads TGTGCCAGCAGTTTGAACAGGGGAGCAGGAGGAAACACCATATATTTT.

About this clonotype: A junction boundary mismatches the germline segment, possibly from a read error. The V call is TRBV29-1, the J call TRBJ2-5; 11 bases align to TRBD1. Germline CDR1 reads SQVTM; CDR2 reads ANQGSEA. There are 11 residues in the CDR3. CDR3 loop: CSVQGTGGSFF. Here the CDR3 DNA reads TGCAGCGTTCAAGGGACAGGGGGGAGCTTCTTC.

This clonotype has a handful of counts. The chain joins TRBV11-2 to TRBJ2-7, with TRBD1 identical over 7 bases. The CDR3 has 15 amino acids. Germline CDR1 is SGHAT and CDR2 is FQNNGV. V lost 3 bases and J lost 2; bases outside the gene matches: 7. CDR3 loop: CASSLNRGMTYEQYF. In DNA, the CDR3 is TGTGCCAGCAGCTTGAACAGGGGTATGACCTACGAGCAGTACTTC. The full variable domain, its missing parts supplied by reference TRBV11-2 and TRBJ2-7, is EAGVAQSPRYKIIEKRQSVAFWCNPISGHATLYWYQQILGQGPKLLIQFQNNGVVDDSQLPKDRFSAERLKGVDSTLKIQPAKLEDSAVYLCASSLNRGMTYEQYFGPGTRLTVT.

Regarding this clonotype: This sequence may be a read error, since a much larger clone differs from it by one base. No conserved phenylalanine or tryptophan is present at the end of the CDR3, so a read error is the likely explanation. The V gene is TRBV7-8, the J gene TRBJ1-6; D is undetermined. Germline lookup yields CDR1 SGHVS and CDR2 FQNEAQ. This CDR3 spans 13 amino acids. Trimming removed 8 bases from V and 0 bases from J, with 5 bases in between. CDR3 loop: CASGSSYNSPLHL. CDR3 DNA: TGTGCCAGCGGAAGCTCCTATAATTCACCCCTCCACCTT.

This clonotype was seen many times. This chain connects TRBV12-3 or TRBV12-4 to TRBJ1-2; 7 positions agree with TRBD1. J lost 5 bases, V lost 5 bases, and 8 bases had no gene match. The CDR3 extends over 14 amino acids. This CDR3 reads CASSPDRVSYGYTF. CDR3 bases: TGTGCCAGCAGTCCCGACAGGGTGTCTTATGGCTACACCTTC.

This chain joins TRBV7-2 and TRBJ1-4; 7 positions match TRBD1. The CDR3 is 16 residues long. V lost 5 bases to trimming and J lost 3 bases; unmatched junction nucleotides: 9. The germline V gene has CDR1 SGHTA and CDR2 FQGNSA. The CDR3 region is CASSQTLGQSNEKLFF. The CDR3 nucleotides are TGTGCCAGCAGCCAAACCCTGGGACAGTCTAATGAAAAACTGTTTTTT. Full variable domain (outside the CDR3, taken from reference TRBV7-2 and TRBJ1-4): GAGVSQSPSNKVTEKGKDVELRCDPISGHTALYWYRQSLGQGLEFLIYFQGNSAPDKSGLPSDRFSAERTGGSVSTLTIQRTQQEDSAVYLCASSQTLGQSNEKLFFGSGTQLSVL.

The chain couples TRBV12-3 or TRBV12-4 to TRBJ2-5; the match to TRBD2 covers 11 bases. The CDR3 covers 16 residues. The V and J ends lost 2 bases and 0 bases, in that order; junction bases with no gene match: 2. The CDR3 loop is CASSLTSGGHQETQYF. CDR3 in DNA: TGTGCCAGCAGTTTAACTAGCGGGGGACACCAAGAGACCCAGTACTTC.

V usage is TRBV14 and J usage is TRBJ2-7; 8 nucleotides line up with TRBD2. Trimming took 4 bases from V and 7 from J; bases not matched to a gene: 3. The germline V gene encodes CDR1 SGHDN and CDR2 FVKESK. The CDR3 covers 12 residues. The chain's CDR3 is CASSRIAGEQYF. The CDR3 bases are TGTGCCAGCAGCCGGATAGCGGGGGAGCAGTACTTC.

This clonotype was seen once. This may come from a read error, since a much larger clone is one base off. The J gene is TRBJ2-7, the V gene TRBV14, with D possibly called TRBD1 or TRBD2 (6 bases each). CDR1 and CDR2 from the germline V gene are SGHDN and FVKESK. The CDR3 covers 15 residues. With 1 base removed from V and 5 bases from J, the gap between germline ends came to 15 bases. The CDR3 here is CASSQGGASSHEQYF. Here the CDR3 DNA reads TGTGCCAGCAGCCAAGGGGGGGCCTCGTCACACGAGCAGTACTTC.

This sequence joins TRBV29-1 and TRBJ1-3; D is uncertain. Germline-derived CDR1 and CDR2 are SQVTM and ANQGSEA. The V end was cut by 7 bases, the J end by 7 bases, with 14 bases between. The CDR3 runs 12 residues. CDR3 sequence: CSAFQSVNTIYF. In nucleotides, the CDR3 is TGCAGCGCGTTCCAGTCAGTGAACACCATATATTTT.

The CDR3 coding sequence is TGTGCCAGCAGTTACTCCGGGAGCACTCCCCACGAGCAGTACTTC. It encodes CASSYSGSTPHEQYF. This chain connects TRBV7-9 to TRBJ2-7, with D tentatively TRBD2 (6 bases). CDR1 and CDR2 from the germline V gene are SEHNR and FQNEAQ (reference sequence). Trimming shortened V by 6 bases and J by 5 bases, and 20 bases separated the two germline ends. The CDR3 length is 15 residues.

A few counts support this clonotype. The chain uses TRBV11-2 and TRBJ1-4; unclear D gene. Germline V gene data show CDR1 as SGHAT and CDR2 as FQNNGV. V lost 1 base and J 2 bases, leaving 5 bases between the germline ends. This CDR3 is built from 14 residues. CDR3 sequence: CASSLGLTNEKLFF. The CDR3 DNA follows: TGTGCCAGCAGCTTAGGCTTGACTAATGAAAAACTGTTTTTT.

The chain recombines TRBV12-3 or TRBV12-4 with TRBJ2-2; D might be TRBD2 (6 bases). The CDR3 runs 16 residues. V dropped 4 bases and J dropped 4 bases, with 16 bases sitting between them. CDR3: CASSSGRGGSTGELFF. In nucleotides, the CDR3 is TGTGCCAGCAGTTCTGGACGCGGAGGGTCCACCGGGGAGCTGTTTTTT.

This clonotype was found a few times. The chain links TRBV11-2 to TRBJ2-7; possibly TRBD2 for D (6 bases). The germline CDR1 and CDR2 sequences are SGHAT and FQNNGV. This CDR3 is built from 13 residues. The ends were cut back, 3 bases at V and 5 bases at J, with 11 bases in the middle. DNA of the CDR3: TGTGCCAGCAGCTTTACCAGGAGGGACGAGCAGTACTTC. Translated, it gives CASSFTRRDEQYF.

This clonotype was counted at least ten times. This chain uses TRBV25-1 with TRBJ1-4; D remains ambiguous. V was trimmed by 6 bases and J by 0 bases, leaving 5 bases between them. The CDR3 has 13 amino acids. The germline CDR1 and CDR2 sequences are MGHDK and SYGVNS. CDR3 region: CASRLATNEKLFF. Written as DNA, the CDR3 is TGTGCCAGCAGGCTTGCAACTAATGAAAAACTGTTTTTT.

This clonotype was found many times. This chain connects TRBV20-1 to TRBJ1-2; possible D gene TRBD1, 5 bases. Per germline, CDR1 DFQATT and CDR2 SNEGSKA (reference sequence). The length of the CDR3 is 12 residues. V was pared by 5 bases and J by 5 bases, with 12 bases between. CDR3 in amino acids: CSAPYRTYGYTF. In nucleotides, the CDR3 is TGCAGTGCTCCGTACAGGACTTATGGCTACACCTTC.

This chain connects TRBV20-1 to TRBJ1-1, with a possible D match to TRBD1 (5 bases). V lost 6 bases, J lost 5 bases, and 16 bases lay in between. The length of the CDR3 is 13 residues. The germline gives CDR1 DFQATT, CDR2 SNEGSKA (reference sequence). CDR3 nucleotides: TGCAGTGCCCCGAGGGTCGGGGGGACTGAAGCTTTCTTT. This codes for CSAPRVGGTEAFF.

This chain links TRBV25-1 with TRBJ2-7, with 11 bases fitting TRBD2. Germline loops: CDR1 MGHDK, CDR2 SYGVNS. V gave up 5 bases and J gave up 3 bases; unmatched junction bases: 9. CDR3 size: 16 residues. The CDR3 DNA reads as TGTGCCAGCAGTCCACGGACTAGCGGGTCCGTCTACGAGCAGTACTTC. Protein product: CASSPRTSGSVYEQYF.

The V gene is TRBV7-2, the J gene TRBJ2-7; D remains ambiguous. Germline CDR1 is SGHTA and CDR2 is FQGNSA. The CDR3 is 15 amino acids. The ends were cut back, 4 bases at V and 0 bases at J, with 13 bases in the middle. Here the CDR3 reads CASSSTPGLSYEQYF. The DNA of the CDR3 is TGTGCCAGCAGCTCCACACCGGGCCTCTCCTACGAGCAGTACTTC.

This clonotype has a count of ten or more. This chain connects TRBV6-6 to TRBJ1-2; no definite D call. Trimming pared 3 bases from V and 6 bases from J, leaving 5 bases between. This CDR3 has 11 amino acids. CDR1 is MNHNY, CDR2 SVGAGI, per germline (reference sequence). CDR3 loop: CASSYDDGYTF. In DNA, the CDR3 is TGTGCCAGCAGTTATGACGATGGCTACACCTTC.